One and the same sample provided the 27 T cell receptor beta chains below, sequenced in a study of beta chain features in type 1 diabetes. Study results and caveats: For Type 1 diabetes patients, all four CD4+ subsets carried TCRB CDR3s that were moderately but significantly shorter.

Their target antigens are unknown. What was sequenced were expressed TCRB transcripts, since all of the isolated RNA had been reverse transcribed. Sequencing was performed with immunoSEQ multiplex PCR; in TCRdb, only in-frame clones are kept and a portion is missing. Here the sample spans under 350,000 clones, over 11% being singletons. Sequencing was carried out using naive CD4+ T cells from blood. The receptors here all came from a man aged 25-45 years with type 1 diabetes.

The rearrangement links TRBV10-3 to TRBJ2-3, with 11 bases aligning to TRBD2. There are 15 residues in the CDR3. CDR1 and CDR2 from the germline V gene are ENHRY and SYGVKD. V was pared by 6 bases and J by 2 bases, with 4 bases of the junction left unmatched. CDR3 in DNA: TGTGCCATCAGGTTGGGACTAGCGGACACAGATACGCAGTATTTT. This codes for CAIRLGLADTDTQYF.

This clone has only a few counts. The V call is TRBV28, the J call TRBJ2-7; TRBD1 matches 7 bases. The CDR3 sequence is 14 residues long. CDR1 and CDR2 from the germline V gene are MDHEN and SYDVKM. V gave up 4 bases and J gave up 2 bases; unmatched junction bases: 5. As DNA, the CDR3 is TGTGCCAGCAGTTCCGGACAGGCACCCTACGAGCAGTACTTC. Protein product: CASSSGQAPYEQYF.

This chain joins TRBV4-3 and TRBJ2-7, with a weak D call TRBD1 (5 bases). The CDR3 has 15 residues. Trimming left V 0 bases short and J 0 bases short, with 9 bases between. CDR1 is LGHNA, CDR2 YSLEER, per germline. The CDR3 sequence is CASSQDMGHSYEQYF. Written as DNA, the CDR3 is TGCGCCAGCAGCCAAGACATGGGGCACTCCTACGAGCAGTACTTC.

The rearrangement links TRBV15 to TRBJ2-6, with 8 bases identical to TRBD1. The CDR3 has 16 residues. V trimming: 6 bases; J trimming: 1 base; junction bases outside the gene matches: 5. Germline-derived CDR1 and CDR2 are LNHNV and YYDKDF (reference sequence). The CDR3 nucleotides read TGTGCCACCAGGAAAGACAGGGGTTCTGGGGCCAACGTCCTGACTTTC. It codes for CATRKDRGSGANVLTF. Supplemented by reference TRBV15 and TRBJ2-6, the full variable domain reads DAMVIQNPRYQVTQFGKPVTLSCSQTLNHNVMYWYQQKSSQAPKLLFHYYDKDFNNEADTPDNFQSRRPNTSFCFLDIRSPGLGDTAMYLCATRKDRGSGANVLTFGAGSRLTVL.

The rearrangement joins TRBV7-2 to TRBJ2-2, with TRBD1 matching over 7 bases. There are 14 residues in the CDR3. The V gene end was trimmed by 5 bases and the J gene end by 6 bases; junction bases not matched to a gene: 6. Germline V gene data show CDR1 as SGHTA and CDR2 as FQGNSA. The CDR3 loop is CASSRDRVPGELFF. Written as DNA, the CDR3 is TGTGCCAGCAGCAGAGACAGGGTTCCCGGGGAGCTGTTTTTT.

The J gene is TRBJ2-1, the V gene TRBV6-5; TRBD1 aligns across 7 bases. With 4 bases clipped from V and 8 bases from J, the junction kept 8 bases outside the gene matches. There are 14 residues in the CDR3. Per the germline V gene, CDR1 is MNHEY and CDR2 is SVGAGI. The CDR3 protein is CASSSDRSFDEQFF. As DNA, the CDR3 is TGTGCCAGCAGTTCGGACAGGTCTTTCGATGAGCAGTTCTTC.

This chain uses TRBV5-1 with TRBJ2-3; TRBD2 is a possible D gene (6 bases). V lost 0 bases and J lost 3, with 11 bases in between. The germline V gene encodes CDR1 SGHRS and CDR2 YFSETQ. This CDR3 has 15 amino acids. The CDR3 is CASSLGGIRTDTQYF. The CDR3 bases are TGCGCCAGCAGCTTGGGCGGGATCAGAACAGATACGCAGTATTTT.

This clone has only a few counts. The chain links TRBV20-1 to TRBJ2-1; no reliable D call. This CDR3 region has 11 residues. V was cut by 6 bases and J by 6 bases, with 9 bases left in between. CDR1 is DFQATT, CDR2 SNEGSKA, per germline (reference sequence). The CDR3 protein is CSAVSSNEQFF. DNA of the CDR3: TGCAGTGCCGTTTCTTCCAATGAGCAGTTCTTC.

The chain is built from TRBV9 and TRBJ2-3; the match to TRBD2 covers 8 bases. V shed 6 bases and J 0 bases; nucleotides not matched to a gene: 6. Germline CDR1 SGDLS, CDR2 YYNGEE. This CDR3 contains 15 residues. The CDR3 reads CASTGKRESTDTQYF. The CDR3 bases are TGTGCCAGCACCGGGAAGCGGGAGAGCACAGATACGCAGTATTTT.

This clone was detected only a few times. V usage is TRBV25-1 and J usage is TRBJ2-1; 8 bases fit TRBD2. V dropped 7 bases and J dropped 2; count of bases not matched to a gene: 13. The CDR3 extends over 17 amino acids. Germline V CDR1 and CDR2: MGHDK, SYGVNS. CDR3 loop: CASTNRAGVGPYNEQFF. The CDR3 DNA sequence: TGTGCCAGCACTAATAGAGCGGGAGTGGGCCCCTACAATGAGCAGTTCTTC.

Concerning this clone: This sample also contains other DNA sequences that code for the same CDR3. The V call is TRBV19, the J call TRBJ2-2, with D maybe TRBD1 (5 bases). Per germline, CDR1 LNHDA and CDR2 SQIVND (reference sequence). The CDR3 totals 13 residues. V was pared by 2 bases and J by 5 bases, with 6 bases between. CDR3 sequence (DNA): TGTGCCAGTAGTATACAGGGAACCGGGGAGCTGTTTTTT. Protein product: CASSIQGTGELFF.

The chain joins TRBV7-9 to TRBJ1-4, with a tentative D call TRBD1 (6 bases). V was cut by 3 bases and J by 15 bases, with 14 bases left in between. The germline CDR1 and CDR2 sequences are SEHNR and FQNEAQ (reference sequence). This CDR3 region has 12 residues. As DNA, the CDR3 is TGTGCCAGCAGCTTGATGGGAAACAGGGTGTTTTTT. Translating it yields CASSLMGNRVFF.

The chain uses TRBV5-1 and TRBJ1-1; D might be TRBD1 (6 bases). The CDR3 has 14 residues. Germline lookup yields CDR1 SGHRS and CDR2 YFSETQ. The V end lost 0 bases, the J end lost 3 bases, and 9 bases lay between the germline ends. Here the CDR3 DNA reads TGCGCCAGCAGCTTGGGGCGGACAGACACTGAAGCTTTCTTT. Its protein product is CASSLGRTDTEAFF.

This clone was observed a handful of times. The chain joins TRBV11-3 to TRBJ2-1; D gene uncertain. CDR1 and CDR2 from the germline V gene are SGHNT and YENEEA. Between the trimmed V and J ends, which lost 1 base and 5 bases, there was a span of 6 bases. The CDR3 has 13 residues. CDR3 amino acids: CASSLVSNNEQFF. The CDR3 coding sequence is TGTGCCAGCAGCTTAGTCAGTAACAATGAGCAGTTCTTC.

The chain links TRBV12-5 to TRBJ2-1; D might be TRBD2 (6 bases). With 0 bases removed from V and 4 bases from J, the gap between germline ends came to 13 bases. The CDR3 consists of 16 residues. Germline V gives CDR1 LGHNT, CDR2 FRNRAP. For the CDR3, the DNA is TGTGCTAGTGGTTTGGTACTTGGGGGGAGTTACAATGAGCAGTTCTTC. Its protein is CASGLVLGGSYNEQFF.

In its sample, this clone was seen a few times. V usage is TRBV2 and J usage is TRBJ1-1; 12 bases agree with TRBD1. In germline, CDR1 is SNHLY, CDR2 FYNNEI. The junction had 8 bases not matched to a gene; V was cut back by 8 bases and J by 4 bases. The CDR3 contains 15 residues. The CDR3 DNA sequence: TGTGCCAGCGGGGAGAGGGGACAGGGGGCCACTGAAGCTTTCTTT. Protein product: CASGERGQGATEAFF.

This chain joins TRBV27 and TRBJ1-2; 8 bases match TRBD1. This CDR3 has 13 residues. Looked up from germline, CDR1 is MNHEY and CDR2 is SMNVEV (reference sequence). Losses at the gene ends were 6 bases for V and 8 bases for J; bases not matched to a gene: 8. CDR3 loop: CASRTDRGSGYTF. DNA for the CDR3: TGTGCCAGCAGGACCGACAGGGGCTCGGGCTACACCTTC.

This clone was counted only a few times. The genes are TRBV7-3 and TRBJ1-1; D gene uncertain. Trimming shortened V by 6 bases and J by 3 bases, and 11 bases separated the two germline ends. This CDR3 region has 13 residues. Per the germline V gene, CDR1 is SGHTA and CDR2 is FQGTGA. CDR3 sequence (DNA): TGTGCCAGCAGTCCGAGGGTAGACACTGAAGCTTTCTTT. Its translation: CASSPRVDTEAFF.

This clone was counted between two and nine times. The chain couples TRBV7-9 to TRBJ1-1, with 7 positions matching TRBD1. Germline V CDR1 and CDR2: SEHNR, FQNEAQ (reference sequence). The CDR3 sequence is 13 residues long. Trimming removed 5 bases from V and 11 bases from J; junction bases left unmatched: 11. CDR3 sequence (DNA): TGTGCCAGCAGCACTCTCCCCGACAGGGAGGCTTTCTTT. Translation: CASSTLPDREAFF. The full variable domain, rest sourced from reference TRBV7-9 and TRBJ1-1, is DTGVSQNPRHKITKRGQNVTFRCDPISEHNRLYWYRQTLGQGPEFLTYFQNEAQLEKSRLLSDRFSAERPKGSFSTLEIQRTEQGDSAMYLCASSTLPDREAFFGQGTRLTVV.

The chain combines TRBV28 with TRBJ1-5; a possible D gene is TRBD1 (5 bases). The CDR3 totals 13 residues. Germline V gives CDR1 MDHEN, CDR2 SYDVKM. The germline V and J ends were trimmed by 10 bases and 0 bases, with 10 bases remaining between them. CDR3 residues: CATGDYSNQPQHF. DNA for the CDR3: TGTGCCACCGGGGACTATAGCAATCAGCCCCAGCATTTT.

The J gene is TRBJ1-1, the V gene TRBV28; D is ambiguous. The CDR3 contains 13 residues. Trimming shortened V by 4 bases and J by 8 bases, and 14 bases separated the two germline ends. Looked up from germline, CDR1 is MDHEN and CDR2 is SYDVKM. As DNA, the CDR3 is TGTGCCAGCAGTTCCCTCCCGGAGGGAGAAGCTTTCTTT. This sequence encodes CASSSLPEGEAFF.

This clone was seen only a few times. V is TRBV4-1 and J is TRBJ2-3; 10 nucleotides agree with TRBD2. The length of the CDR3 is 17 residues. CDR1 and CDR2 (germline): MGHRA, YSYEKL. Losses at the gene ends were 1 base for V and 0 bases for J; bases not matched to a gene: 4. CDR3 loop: CASSQGSGRPSTDTQYF. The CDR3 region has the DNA TGCGCCAGCAGCCAAGGTAGCGGGAGGCCTAGCACAGATACGCAGTATTTT.

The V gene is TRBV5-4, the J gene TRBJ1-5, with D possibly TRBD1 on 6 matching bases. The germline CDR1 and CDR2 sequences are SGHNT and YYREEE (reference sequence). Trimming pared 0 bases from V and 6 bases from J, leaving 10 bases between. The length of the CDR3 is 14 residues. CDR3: CASSLGRGAQPQHF. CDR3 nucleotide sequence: TGTGCCAGCAGCTTGGGGCGGGGGGCTCAGCCCCAGCATTTT.

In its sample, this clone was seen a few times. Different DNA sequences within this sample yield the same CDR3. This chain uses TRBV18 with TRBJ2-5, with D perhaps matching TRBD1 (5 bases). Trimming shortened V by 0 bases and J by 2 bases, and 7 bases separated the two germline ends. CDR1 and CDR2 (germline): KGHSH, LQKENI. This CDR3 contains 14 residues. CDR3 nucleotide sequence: TGTGCCAGCTCACCACCGGGGCAGCAAGAGACCCAGTACTTC. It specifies CASSPPGQQETQYF.

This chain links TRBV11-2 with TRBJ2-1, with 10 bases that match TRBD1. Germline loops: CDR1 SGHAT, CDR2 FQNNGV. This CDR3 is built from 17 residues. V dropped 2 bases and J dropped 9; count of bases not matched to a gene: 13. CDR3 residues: CASSLRTYGQGVIEQFF. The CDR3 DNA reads TGTGCCAGCAGCTTAAGGACATACGGACAGGGGGTTATTGAGCAGTTCTTC.

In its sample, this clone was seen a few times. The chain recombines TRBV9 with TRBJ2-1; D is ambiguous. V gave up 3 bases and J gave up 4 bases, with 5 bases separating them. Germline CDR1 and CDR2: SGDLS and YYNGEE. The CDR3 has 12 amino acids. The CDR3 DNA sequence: TGTGCCAGCAGCGCAGATTACAATGAGCAGTTCTTC. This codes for CASSADYNEQFF. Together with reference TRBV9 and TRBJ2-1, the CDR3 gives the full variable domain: DSGVTQTPKHLITATGQRVTLRCSPRSGDLSVYWYQQSLDQGLQFLIQYYNGEERAKGNILERFSAQQFPDLHSELNLSSLELGDSALYFCASSADYNEQFFGPGTRLTVL.

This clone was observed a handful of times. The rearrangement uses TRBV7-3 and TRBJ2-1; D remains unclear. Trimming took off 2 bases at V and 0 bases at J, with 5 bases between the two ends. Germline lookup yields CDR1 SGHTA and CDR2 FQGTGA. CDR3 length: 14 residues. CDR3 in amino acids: CASSLQDSYNEQFF. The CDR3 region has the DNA TGTGCCAGCAGCTTACAGGACTCCTACAATGAGCAGTTCTTC.